Below are 31 T cell receptor beta chains sequenced from a single sample in a study of T cell responses to AZD1222 COVID-19 vaccine. Sequencing was performed with immunoSEQ multiplex PCR; in TCRdb, only in-frame clones are kept and a portion is missing. Counted here are approximately 200,000 clones, roughly 88% occurring once; the ten biggest clones make up roughly 8%. The sequenced sample was peripheral blood, obtained on day 0 of AZD1222 vaccination. These receptor sequences come from an adult in good health.

The chain recombines TRBV5-1 with TRBJ1-6; D unresolved. Between the trimmed V and J ends, which lost 5 bases and 7 bases, there was a span of 13 bases. CDR3 length equals 14 residues. Per germline, CDR1 SGHRS and CDR2 YFSETQ. The chain's CDR3 is CASSSRTGNSPLHF. The DNA for the CDR3 is TGCGCCAGCAGTTCCAGGACGGGCAATTCACCCCTCCACTTT.

This clone was found a few times. The V and J genes are TRBV3-1 (or the pseudogene TRBV3-2) and TRBJ1-5; D uncertain. Germline assignment: CDR1 LGHDT and CDR2 YNNKEL (reference sequence). V shed 1 base and J shed 6 bases, with 22 bases lying between them. The CDR3 is 18 residues long. The CDR3 DNA reads as TGTGCCAGCAGCCAAGGGCCTTGGGCAGGCGGGAGTAGTCAGCCCCAGCATTTT. Amino acid sequence: CASSQGPWAGGSSQPQHF.

V and J are TRBV11-1 and TRBJ2-3; 11 nucleotides match TRBD2. Germline V lookup: CDR1 SGHAT, CDR2 FQDESV (reference sequence). The length of the CDR3 is 16 residues. V gave up 3 bases and J gave up 5 bases; unmatched junction bases: 7. Here the CDR3 reads CASSLQLAGGGDTQYF. As DNA, the CDR3 is TGTGCCAGCAGCTTGCAGCTAGCGGGGGGCGGAGATACGCAGTATTTT.

V is TRBV2 and J is TRBJ1-2; D possibly corresponds to TRBD1 (5 bases). The CDR3 has 13 residues. The V end was cut by 5 bases, the J end by 8 bases, with 15 bases between. Germline CDR1 SNHLY, CDR2 FYNNEI. The CDR3 sequence: CASSIDSQGGYTF. DNA for the CDR3: TGTGCCAGCAGTATCGACAGCCAAGGGGGCTACACCTTC.

The chain recombines TRBV11-2 with TRBJ1-3, with 8 bases identical to TRBD1. CDR3 length: 15 amino acids. Germline assignment: CDR1 SGHAT and CDR2 FQNNGV. V lost 4 bases to trimming and J lost 12 bases; unmatched junction nucleotides: 14. DNA for the CDR3: TGTGCCAGCAGCTCTTATGTTACAGGGGGTTCAGGCATATATTTT. Translating it yields CASSSYVTGGSGIYF.

This clone was detected once. This rearrangement joins TRBV11-2 to TRBJ2-2; tentatively, D is TRBD2 (5 bases). The CDR3 length is 15 residues. CDR1 is SGHAT, CDR2 FQNNGV, per germline. V lost 6 bases and J lost 0, with 11 bases in between. The CDR3 region has the DNA TGTGCCAGCAGGTTTAGCGTATCGAACACCGGGGAGCTGTTTTTT. Amino acids: CASRFSVSNTGELFF.

This sequence joins TRBV6-5 and TRBJ1-1; the D gene is possibly TRBD1 (5 bases). The CDR3 runs to 13 residues. Trimming stripped 6 bases from V and 4 bases from J, with 12 bases between. Germline V gene data show CDR1 as MNHEY and CDR2 as SVGAGI. The CDR3 is CASSPRGGTEAFF. The CDR3 region has the DNA TGTGCCAGCAGCCCCCGGGGGGGCACTGAAGCTTTCTTT.

This chain connects TRBV5-1 to TRBJ2-1; 13 positions match TRBD2. The CDR3 totals 18 residues. J was trimmed by 3 bases and V by 4 bases; bases with no gene match: 10. Per the germline V gene, CDR1 is SGHRS and CDR2 is YFSETQ. The CDR3 region is CASSVGLTSGGYYNEQFF. The CDR3 DNA reads TGCGCCAGCAGCGTAGGCCTGACTAGCGGGGGGTACTACAATGAGCAGTTCTTC.

V and J are TRBV12-3 or TRBV12-4 and TRBJ2-1; D is possibly TRBD2 (5 bases). The length of the CDR3 is 12 residues. Trimming left V 10 bases short and J 6 bases short, with 13 bases between. The CDR3 nucleotides read TGTGCCAAATTAGAGGGCCGCAATGAGCAGTTCTTC. The encoded protein is CAKLEGRNEQFF.

A single count supports this clone. The J gene is TRBJ2-7, the V gene TRBV7-3, with TRBD2 identical over 11 bases. V lost 5 bases and J lost 4; bases outside the gene matches: 10. The CDR3 is made up of 16 amino acids. CDR1 SGHTA and CDR2 FQGTGA come from the germline V gene. Here the CDR3 DNA reads TGTGCCAGCAGCCCTGGCGGTAGCGGGGGGGCTTACGAGCAGTACTTC. Translation: CASSPGGSGGAYEQYF.

This clone has just a few counts. V usage is TRBV7-9 and J usage is TRBJ1-2, with 7 positions matching TRBD1. CDR1 SEHNR and CDR2 FQNEAQ come from the germline V gene (reference sequence). The CDR3 has 14 amino acids. Trimming at V came to 1 base and at J to 4 bases, leaving 3 bases not matched to a gene. CDR3 bases: TGTGCCAGCAGCTTAGTAGGGACAGTCTATGGCTACACCTTC. Its protein is CASSLVGTVYGYTF.

As DNA, the CDR3 is TGTGCCAGCAGGGCGCAGGGAAGGCGCAATCAGCCCCAGCATTTT. Its translation: CASRAQGRRNQPQHF. This rearrangement joins TRBV28 to TRBJ1-5; maybe TRBD1 (5 bases). This CDR3 has 15 amino acids. V was pared by 6 bases and J by 2 bases, with 14 bases between. Per germline, CDR1 MDHEN and CDR2 SYDVKM.

The V and J genes are TRBV19 and TRBJ1-5; D gene ambiguous. The CDR3 has 15 residues. Germline V lookup: CDR1 LNHDA, CDR2 SQIVND (reference sequence). Trimming removed 3 bases from V and 5 bases from J, with 14 bases in between. Here the CDR3 reads CASSMRAVADQPQHF. CDR3 coding DNA: TGTGCCAGTAGTATGAGGGCGGTAGCAGATCAGCCCCAGCATTTT.

The rearrangement joins TRBV5-6 to TRBJ1-3; tentatively, D is TRBD1 (6 bases). CDR1 and CDR2 from the germline V gene are SGHDT and YYEEEE. This CDR3 is built from 16 residues. Trimming took 0 bases from V and 3 from J, leaving 13 bases between them. This CDR3 is CASSLGTGAGGNTIYF. CDR3 nucleotides: TGTGCCAGCAGCTTGGGCACGGGGGCAGGTGGAAACACCATATATTTT.

The chain uses TRBV27 and TRBJ1-2, with 8 bases that match TRBD1. This CDR3 has 13 amino acids. Germline V CDR1 and CDR2: MNHEY, SMNVEV (reference sequence). V was clipped by 4 bases and J by 6 bases; unmatched bases: 4. The CDR3 loop is CASSWDRRDGYTF. CDR3 DNA sequence: TGTGCCAGCAGTTGGGACAGGAGGGATGGCTACACCTTC.

The rearrangement uses TRBV5-4 and TRBJ1-1; 10 positions agree with TRBD1. The CDR3 sequence is 15 residues long. Looked up from germline, CDR1 is SGHNT and CDR2 is YYREEE (reference sequence). V lost 4 bases and J lost 2; bases outside the gene matches: 5. CDR3 in amino acids: CASSTRTGGNTEAFF. The CDR3 DNA sequence: TGTGCCAGCAGCACGCGGACAGGGGGAAACACTGAAGCTTTCTTT.

The V call is TRBV30, the J call TRBJ2-3, with TRBD1 as a possible D gene (6 bases). The germline V and J ends were trimmed by 0 bases and 2 bases, with 12 bases remaining between them. The CDR3 consists of 15 residues. The germline gives CDR1 GTSNPN, CDR2 SVGIG (reference sequence). CDR3 sequence (DNA): TGTGCCTGGAGTGTACAGGGCGGCTTCACAGATACGCAGTATTTT. It yields the protein CAWSVQGGFTDTQYF.

V usage is TRBV10-3 and J usage is TRBJ2-2; 10 bases align to TRBD1. Germline CDR1 reads ENHRY; CDR2 reads SYGVKD. V was clipped by 6 bases and J by 6 bases; unmatched bases: 7. The CDR3 runs 15 residues. The CDR3 DNA sequence: TGTGCCATCAGCGGGGGGACAGGGGAGGCCGGGGAGCTGTTTTTT. It is translated as CAISGGTGEAGELFF.

The J gene is TRBJ1-2, the V gene TRBV25-1, with 7 positions matching TRBD1. Germline V gene data show CDR1 as MGHDK and CDR2 as SYGVNS. There are 16 residues in the CDR3. After removal of 2 bases from V and 2 bases from J, the junction contained 8 bases not matched to a gene. The DNA for the CDR3 is TGTGCCAGCAGTGAACATGAGAGGGGGCGAAACTATGGCTACACCTTC. Translated: CASSEHERGRNYGYTF.

The DNA for the CDR3 is TGTGCCAGCAGGAAATCGGACAGATCCTACGAGCAGTACTTC. Translated, it gives CASRKSDRSYEQYF. This chain links TRBV5-4 with TRBJ2-7; tentatively, D is TRBD1 (6 bases). CDR1 and CDR2 from the germline V gene are SGHNT and YYREEE (reference sequence). The CDR3 is 14 residues long. Deletions cut 5 bases from V and 1 base from J, with 13 bases between.

The table lists this clone with a count of one. This sequence joins TRBV15 and TRBJ2-3, with TRBD2 matching over 7 bases. This CDR3 region has 17 residues. Germline-derived CDR1 and CDR2 are LNHNV and YYDKDF (reference sequence). J lost 5 bases, V lost 0 bases, and 11 bases had no gene match. Here the CDR3 reads CATSREGVTSAGDTQYF. CDR3 sequence (DNA): TGTGCCACCAGCAGAGAAGGTGTTACTAGCGCGGGAGATACGCAGTATTTT.

The chain recombines TRBV6-1 with TRBJ1-6, with D hard to call. V gave up 3 bases and J gave up 0 bases, with 9 bases separating them. The CDR3 is 16 residues long. CDR1 is MNHNS, CDR2 SASEGT, per germline. The CDR3 region is CASSERDYSYNSPLHF. CDR3 DNA: TGTGCCAGCAGTGAGCGAGATTACTCCTATAATTCACCCCTCCACTTT.

This chain connects TRBV15 to TRBJ1-6; D not certain. V gave up 0 bases and J gave up 9 bases, with 15 bases separating them. This CDR3 has 16 amino acids. In germline, CDR1 is LNHNV, CDR2 YYDKDF (reference sequence). The CDR3 spells CATSRDRAQPSSPLHF. The CDR3 coding sequence is TGTGCCACCAGCAGAGATAGGGCCCAACCAAGTTCACCCCTCCACTTT.

The chain is built from TRBV5-1 and TRBJ2-7; 7 bases match TRBD1. From germline, CDR1 is SGHRS and CDR2 YFSETQ. The J segment lost 2 bases and the V segment lost 1 base, leaving 3 bases of the junction unmatched. The CDR3 spans 14 residues. CDR3 nucleotide sequence: TGCGCCAGCAGCTTGTACAGGGGCCCCTACGAGCAGTACTTC. This encodes CASSLYRGPYEQYF.

The rearrangement uses TRBV11-2 and TRBJ1-1; D is uncertain. The CDR3 runs to 14 residues. The germline V gene has CDR1 SGHAT and CDR2 FQNNGV. Trimming cost V 4 bases and J 4 bases, with 13 bases left between them. The DNA for the CDR3 is TGTGCCAGCAGCTCCCTGGCACGGGGCACTGAAGCTTTCTTT. Its translation: CASSSLARGTEAFF.

The chain links TRBV28 to TRBJ2-7, with D possibly being TRBD1 or TRBD2 (5 bases each). This CDR3 region has 17 residues. V shed 8 bases and J shed 5 bases, with 28 bases lying between them. Germline values: CDR1 MDHEN, CDR2 SYDVKM. The CDR3 sequence is CASVPQIAGTRPHEQYF. The CDR3 DNA reads as TGTGCCAGCGTTCCCCAAATCGCCGGGACCCGGCCCCACGAGCAGTACTTC.

V gene TRBV27 combines with J gene TRBJ2-1; 15 bases map to TRBD2. Germline V CDR1 and CDR2: MNHEY, SMNVEV (reference sequence). The CDR3 is 20 residues long. V was pared by 5 bases and J by 0 bases, with 11 bases of the junction left unmatched. CDR3 sequence (DNA): TGTGCCAGCAGTCTAAGGACTAGCGGGGGGGCATGGGGCTCCTACAATGAGCAGTTCTTC. This translates into CASSLRTSGGAWGSYNEQFF.

The chain has TRBV7-2 and TRBJ1-2; D gene ambiguous. This CDR3 contains 17 residues. Germline-derived CDR1 and CDR2 are SGHTA and FQGNSA. V dropped 3 bases and J dropped 4 bases, with 21 bases sitting between them. The DNA of the CDR3 is TGTGCCAGCAGCTTCCCGTGGTCAGCGGGCCGCTCCTATGGCTACACCTTC. As protein: CASSFPWSAGRSYGYTF.

The chain joins TRBV19 to TRBJ2-7; D unclear. V lost 3 bases to trimming and J lost 1 base, with 7 bases between them. This CDR3 contains 13 residues. CDR1 is LNHDA, CDR2 SQIVND, per germline (reference sequence). The CDR3, as DNA: TGTGCCAGTAGTATTACACCGTCCTACGAGCAGTACTTC. Translating gives CASSITPSYEQYF.

In this sample, this clone turned up a few times. This chain links TRBV19 with TRBJ2-1; the D gene is possibly TRBD2 (6 bases). Trimming left V 5 bases short and J 4 bases short, with 9 bases between. The CDR3 consists of 13 residues. Germline V gene sequence: CDR1 LNHDA, CDR2 SQIVND (reference sequence). The CDR3 region has the DNA TGTGCCAGTAGTCCGGGACTGTACAATGAGCAGTTCTTC. It is translated as CASSPGLYNEQFF.

The chain is built from TRBV19 and TRBJ2-7, with D perhaps matching TRBD1 (6 bases). Germline CDR1 and CDR2: LNHDA and SQIVND (reference sequence). This CDR3 region has 12 residues. Trimming pared 9 bases from V and 0 bases from J, leaving 9 bases between. The CDR3, as DNA: TGTGCCAGCCAGGGGTCCTCCTACGAGCAGTACTTC. Protein product: CASQGSSYEQYF.